Listed here are 7 T cell receptor beta chains from one sample, sequenced in a study of regulatory T cells in long-lasting Graves disease. Through Arm-PCR of CDR3 regions and iRepertoire HTBI primers, TCR beta libraries were built. TCRdb analysed the multiplex PCR reads with MiXCR anew, one entry per CDR3 protein. The sample records over 650,000 distinct CDR3 sequences, roughly 30% being singletons. Described time point: persistent/refractory GD, antithyroid drugs over 5 years with positive TRAb. Scientists built the TCR library using RNA that was extracted from PBMCs. Here the sequenced sample was peripheral blood mononuclear cells (PBMCs), taken when the disease was refractory, from a patient treated with antithyroid drugs. The source of these receptors is a female donor with Graves disease.

This clonotype was found a few times. The gene calls are TRBV19 and TRBJ1-1, with a possible D match to TRBD1 (5 bases). Trimming removed 4 bases from V and 0 bases from J, with 12 bases in between. Germline V gene lookup returns CDR1 LNHDA and CDR2 SQIVND (reference sequence). CDR3 length: 15 amino acids. The DNA of the CDR3 is TGTGCCAGTAGTAATTTGGGGCTAATGAACACTGAAGCTTTCTTT. Its protein is CASSNLGLMNTEAFF.

V is TRBV7-3 and J is TRBJ2-5; D not certain. V was cut by 3 bases and J by 2 bases, with 7 bases left in between. CDR3 length: 13 amino acids. Germline V CDR1 and CDR2: SGHTA, FQGTGA. DNA for the CDR3: TGTGCCAGCAGCTTTATCGCGCAAGAGACCCAGTACTTC. This encodes CASSFIAQETQYF.

This clonotype was observed a single time. V is TRBV20-1 and J is TRBJ1-1; 10 nucleotides agree with TRBD1. The CDR3 is 13 amino acids. The trim removed 4 bases at V and 6 bases at J, leaving 5 bases unmatched. The V gene's germline CDR1 is DFQATT and CDR2 SNEGSKA (reference sequence). Here the CDR3 reads CSATRQGAAEAFF. For the CDR3, the DNA is TGCAGTGCTACGAGACAGGGGGCCGCTGAAGCTTTCTTT.

The table lists this clonotype with a few counts. The chain uses TRBV10-3 and TRBJ1-5, with a tentative D call TRBD1 (5 bases). Trimming stripped 11 bases from V and 0 bases from J, with 11 bases between. The CDR3 sequence is 13 residues long. Germline V gene data show CDR1 as ENHRY and CDR2 as SYGVKD. The CDR3 reads CASGTVSNQPQHF. The CDR3 region has the DNA TGTGCCTCGGGGACCGTTAGCAATCAGCCCCAGCATTTT.

The chain has TRBV7-9 and TRBJ2-1; TRBD2 matches at 9 bases. CDR1 and CDR2 (germline): SEHNR, FQNEAQ (reference sequence). V shed 5 bases, J shed 0 bases, and the junction held 8 bases outside the gene matches. This CDR3 has 17 amino acids. The CDR3 nucleotides read TGTGCCAGCAGCACAAATAGCGGGAGTTCCTCCTACAATGAGCAGTTCTTC. Its protein is CASSTNSGSSSYNEQFF.

This clonotype was recorded a few times. The genes are TRBV20-1 and TRBJ2-7; TRBD2 might be the D (7 bases). Per the germline V gene, CDR1 is DFQATT and CDR2 is SNEGSKA (reference sequence). The V gene lost 5 bases and the J gene lost 3 bases, with 11 bases spanning the gap. The CDR3 is 12 residues long. In nucleotides, the CDR3 is TGCAGTGCTGGGAGGGGGGACTACGAGCAGTACTTC. Translation: CSAGRGDYEQYF.

The CDR3 protein is CASSSRDRARRGGYTF. The CDR3 DNA is TGTGCCAGCAGCTCCCGGGACAGGGCCAGACGGGGGGGCTACACCTTC. V and J are TRBV6-1 and TRBJ1-2; 9 nucleotides align to TRBD1. CDR3 length: 16 amino acids. CDR1 is MNHNS, CDR2 SASEGT, per germline. Trimming removed 6 bases from V and 8 bases from J; junction bases left unmatched: 16.